This T cell receptor beta chain comes out of a study of cytomegalovirus exposure and HLA in healthy donors. About the study: Some 180 million T cells yielded under 130 million unique TCR beta sequences in earlier analysis. General study points: Follow-up analysis seemed to connect common viral pathogens with several of the most significant clusters identified. Later analysis found that TCR beta chains associated with HLA were more clonally expanded than other, equally common chains.

To note about this clone: The antigen remains undetermined.

Use of 60 Vbeta and 13 Jbeta primers characterized the PCR. The protocol was immunoSEQ multiplex PCR, while the TCRdb copy is restricted to in-frame clones and leaves out a portion. This sample has 150,000 to 200,000 clones, with roughly 80% found just once. The sequence came from a male donor in good health and CMV-seropositive. Sequences were obtained from PBMCs.

CDR3 loop: CAWRGTGGPEQYF. CDR3 sequence (DNA): TGTGCCTGGAGGGGGACAGGGGGCCCCGAGCAGTACTTC. The chain uses TRBV30 and TRBJ2-7; 12 nucleotides line up with TRBD1. CDR1 is GTSNPN and CDR2 is SVGIG in the germline V gene (reference sequence). The CDR3 consists of 13 residues. Unmatched junction bases numbered 3, after V lost 3 bases and J lost 6 bases.